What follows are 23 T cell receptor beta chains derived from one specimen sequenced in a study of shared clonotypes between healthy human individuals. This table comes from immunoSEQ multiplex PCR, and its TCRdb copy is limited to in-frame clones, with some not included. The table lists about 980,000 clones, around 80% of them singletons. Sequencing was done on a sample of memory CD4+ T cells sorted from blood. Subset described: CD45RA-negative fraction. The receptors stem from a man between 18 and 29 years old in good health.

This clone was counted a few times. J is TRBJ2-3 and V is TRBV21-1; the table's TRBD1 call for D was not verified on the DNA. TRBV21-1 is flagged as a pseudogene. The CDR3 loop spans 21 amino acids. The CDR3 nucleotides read TGTGCCAGCAGCAAAGACTCCCGCAGGGAATACACCTCCTCACGCCGAGATACGCAGTATTTT. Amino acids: CASSKDSRREYTSSRRDTQYF.

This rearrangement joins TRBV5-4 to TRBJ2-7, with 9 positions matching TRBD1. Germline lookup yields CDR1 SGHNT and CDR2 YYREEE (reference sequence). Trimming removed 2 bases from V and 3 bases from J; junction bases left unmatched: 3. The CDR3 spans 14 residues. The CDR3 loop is CASSLGTGYYEQYF. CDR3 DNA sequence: TGTGCCAGCAGCTTAGGGACAGGGTACTACGAGCAGTACTTC. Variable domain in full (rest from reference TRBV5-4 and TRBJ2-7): ETGVTQSPTHLIKTRGQQVTLRCSSQSGHNTVSWYQQALGQGPQFIFQYYREEENGRGNFPPRFSGLQFPNYSSELNVNALELDDSALYLCASSLGTGYYEQYFGPGTRLTVT.

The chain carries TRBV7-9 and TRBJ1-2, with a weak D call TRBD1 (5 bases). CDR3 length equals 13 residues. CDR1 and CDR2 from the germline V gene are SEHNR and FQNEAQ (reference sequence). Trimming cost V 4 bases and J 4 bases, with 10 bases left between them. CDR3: CASSWDGIYGYTF. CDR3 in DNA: TGTGCCAGCAGCTGGGACGGGATCTATGGCTACACCTTC.

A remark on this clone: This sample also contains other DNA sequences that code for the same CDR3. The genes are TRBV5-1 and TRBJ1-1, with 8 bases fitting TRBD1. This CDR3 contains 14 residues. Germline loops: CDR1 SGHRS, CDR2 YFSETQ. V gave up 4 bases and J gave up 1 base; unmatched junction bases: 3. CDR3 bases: TGCGCCAGCAGCATACAGGGGGGGAACACTGAAGCTTTCTTT. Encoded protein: CASSIQGGNTEAFF.

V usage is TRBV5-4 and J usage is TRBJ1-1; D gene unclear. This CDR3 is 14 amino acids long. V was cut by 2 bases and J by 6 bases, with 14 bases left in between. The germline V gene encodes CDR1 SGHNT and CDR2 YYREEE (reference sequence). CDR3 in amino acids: CASSFGNSQAEAFF. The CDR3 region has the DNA TGTGCCAGCAGCTTTGGGAATTCTCAGGCTGAAGCTTTCTTT.

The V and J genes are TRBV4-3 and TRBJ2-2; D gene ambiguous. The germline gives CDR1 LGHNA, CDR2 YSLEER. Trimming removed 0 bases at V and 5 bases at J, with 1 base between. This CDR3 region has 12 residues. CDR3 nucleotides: TGCGCCAGCAGCCAAGAAACCGGGGAGCTGTTTTTT. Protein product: CASSQETGELFF.

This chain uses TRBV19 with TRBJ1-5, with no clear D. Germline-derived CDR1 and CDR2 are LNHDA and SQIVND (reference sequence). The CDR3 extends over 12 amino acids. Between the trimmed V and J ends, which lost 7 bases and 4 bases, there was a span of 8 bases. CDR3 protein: CASMIKNQPQHF. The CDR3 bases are TGTGCCAGTATGATCAAGAATCAGCCCCAGCATTTT. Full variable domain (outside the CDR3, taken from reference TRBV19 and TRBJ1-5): DGGITQSPKYLFRKEGQNVTLSCEQNLNHDAMYWYRQDPGQGLRLIYYSQIVNDFQKGDIAEGYSVSREKKESFPLTVTSAQKNPTAFYLCASMIKNQPQHFGDGTRLSIL.

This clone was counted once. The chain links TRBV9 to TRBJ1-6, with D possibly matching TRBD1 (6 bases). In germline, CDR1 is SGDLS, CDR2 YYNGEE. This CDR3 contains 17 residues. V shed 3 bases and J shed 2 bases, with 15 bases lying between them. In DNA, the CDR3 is TGTGCCAGCAGCGCCGAACTACGGACAGCCTATAATTCACCCCTCCACTTT. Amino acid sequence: CASSAELRTAYNSPLHF.

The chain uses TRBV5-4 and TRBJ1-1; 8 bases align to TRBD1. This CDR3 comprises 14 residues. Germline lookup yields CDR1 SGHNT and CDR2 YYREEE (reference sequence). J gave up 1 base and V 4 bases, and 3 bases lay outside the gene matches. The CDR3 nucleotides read TGTGCCAGCAGCGCAGGGGGCCCGAACACTGAAGCTTTCTTT. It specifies CASSAGGPNTEAFF.

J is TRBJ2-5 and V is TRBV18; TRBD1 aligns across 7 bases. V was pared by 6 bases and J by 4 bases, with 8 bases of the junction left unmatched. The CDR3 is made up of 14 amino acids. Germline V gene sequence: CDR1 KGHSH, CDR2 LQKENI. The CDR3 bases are TGTGCCAGCTCGCCCGACAGGGTCCGAGAGACCCAGTACTTC. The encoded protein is CASSPDRVRETQYF.

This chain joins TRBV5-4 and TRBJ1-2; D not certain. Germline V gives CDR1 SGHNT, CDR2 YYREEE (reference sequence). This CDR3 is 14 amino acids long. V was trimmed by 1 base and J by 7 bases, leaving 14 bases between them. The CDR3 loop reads CASSLPGKSGGYTF. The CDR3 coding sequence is TGTGCCAGCAGCTTGCCGGGGAAGAGTGGTGGCTACACCTTC.

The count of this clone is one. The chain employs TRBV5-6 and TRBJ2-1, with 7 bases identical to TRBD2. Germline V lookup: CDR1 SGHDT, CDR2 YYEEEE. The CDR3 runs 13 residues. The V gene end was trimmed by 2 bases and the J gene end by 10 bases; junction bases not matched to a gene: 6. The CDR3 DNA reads TGTGCCAGCAGCTTCGCCCCGGGACTAGAGCAGTTCTTC. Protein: CASSFAPGLEQFF.

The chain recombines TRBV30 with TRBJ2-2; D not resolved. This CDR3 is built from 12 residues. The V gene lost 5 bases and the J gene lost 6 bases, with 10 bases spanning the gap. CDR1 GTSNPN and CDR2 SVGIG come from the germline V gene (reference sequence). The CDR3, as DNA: TGTGCCTGGCCGGTCCTAGCCGGGGAGCTGTTTTTT. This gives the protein CAWPVLAGELFF.

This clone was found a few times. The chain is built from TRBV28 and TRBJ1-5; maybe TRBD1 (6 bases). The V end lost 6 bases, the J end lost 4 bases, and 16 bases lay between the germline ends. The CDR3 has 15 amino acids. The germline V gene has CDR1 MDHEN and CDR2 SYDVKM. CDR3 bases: TGTGCCAGCAGGTATGACCGGGGACAAAATCAGCCCCAGCATTTT. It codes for CASRYDRGQNQPQHF. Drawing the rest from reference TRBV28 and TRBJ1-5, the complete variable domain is DVKVTQSSRYLVKRTGEKVFLECVQDMDHENMFWYRQDPGLGLRLIYFSYDVKMKEKGDIPEGYSVSREKKERFSLILESASTNQTSMYLCASRYDRGQNQPQHFGDGTRLSIL.

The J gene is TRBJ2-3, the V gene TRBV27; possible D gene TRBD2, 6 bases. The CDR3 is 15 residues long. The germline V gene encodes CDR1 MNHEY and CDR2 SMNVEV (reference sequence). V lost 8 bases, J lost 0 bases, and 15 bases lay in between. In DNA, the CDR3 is TGTGCCAGCGGCTTGGGGGGTACTAGCACAGATACGCAGTATTTT. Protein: CASGLGGTSTDTQYF.

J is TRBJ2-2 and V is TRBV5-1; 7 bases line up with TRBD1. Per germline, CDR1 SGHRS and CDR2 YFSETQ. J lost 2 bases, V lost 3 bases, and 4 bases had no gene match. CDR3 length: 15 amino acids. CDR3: CASSWGTDNTGELFF. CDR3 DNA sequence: TGCGCCAGCAGCTGGGGGACAGACAACACCGGGGAGCTGTTTTTT.

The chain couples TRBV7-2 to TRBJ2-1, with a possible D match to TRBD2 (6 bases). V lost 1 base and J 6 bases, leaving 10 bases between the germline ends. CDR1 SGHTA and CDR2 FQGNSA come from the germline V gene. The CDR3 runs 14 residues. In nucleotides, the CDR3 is TGTGCCAGCAGCTTAGTTCATAGCGGCAATGAGCAGTTCTTC. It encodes CASSLVHSGNEQFF. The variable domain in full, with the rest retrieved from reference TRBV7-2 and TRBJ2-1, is GAGVSQSPSNKVTEKGKDVELRCDPISGHTALYWYRQSLGQGLEFLIYFQGNSAPDKSGLPSDRFSAERTGGSVSTLTIQRTQQEDSAVYLCASSLVHSGNEQFFGPGTRLTVL.

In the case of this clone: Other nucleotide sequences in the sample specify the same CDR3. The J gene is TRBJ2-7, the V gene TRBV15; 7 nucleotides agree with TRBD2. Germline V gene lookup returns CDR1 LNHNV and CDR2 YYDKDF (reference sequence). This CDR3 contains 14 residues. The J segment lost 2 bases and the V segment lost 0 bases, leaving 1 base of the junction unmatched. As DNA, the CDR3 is TGTGCCACCAGCAGAGAGGGGGGGACCTACGAGCAGTACTTC. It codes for CATSREGGTYEQYF.

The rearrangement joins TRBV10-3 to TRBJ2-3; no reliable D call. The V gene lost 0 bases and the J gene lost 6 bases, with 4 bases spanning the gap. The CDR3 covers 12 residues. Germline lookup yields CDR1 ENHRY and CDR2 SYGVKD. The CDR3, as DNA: TGTGCCATCAGTGAGTCGGTGGATACGCAGTATTTT. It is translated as CAISESVDTQYF.

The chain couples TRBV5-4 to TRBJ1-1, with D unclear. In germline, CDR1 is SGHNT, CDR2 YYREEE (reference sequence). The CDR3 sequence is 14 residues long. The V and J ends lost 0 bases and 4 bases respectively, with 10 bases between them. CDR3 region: CASSLESGGTEAFF. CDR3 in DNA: TGTGCCAGCAGCTTGGAGTCAGGAGGCACTGAAGCTTTCTTT.

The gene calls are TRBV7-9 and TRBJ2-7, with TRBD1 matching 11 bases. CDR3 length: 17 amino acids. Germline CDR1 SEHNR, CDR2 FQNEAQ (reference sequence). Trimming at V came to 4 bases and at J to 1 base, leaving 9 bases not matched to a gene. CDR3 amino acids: CASSSAWTGGESYEQYF. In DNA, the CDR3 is TGTGCCAGCAGCTCAGCTTGGACAGGGGGCGAATCCTACGAGCAGTACTTC.

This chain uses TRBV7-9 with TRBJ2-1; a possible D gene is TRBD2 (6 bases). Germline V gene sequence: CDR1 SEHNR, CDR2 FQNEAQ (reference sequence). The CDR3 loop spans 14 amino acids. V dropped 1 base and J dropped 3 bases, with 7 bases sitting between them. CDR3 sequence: CASSLGDFYNEQFF. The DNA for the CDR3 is TGTGCCAGCAGCTTAGGGGACTTCTACAATGAGCAGTTCTTC. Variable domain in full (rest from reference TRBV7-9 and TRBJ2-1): DTGVSQNPRHKITKRGQNVTFRCDPISEHNRLYWYRQTLGQGPEFLTYFQNEAQLEKSRLLSDRFSAERPKGSFSTLEIQRTEQGDSAMYLCASSLGDFYNEQFFGPGTRLTVL.

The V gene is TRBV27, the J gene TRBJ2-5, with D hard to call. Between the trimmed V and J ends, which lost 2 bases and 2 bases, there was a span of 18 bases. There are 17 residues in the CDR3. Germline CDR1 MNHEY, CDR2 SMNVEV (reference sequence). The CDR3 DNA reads TGTGCCAGCAGTTTAGCCCCCCCAAGCTTACCACAAGAGACCCAGTACTTC. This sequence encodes CASSLAPPSLPQETQYF.